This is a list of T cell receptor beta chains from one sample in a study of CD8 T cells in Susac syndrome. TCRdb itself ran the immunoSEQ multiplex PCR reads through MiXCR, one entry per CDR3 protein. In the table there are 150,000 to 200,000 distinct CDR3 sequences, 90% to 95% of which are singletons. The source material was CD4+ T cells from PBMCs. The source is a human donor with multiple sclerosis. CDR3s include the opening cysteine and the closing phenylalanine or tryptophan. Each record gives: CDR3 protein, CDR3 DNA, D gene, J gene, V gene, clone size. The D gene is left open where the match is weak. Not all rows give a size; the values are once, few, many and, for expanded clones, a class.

CDR3aa: CASSNTFTGELFF; CDR3nt: TGTGCCAGCAGTAACACCTTCACCGGGGAGCTGTTTTTT; d_gene: -; j_gene: TRBJ2-2; v_gene: TRBV7-2; abundance: -
CDR3aa: CASSTLTRTSLSSGYTF; CDR3nt: TGTGCCAGCAGCACATTAACGAGGACTTCTCTGTCCTCTGGCTACACCTTC; d_gene: -; j_gene: TRBJ1-2; v_gene: TRBV5-6; abundance: -
CDR3aa: CASIRQGKGSEAFF; CDR3nt: TGTGCCAGCATCCGACAGGGGAAGGGGTCCGAAGCTTTCTTT; d_gene: TRBD1; j_gene: TRBJ1-1; v_gene: TRBV2; abundance: -
CDR3aa: CSATWSRGVYGYTF; CDR3nt: TGCAGTGCTACGTGGAGCCGGGGAGTCTATGGCTACACCTTC; d_gene: -; j_gene: TRBJ1-2; v_gene: TRBV20-1; abundance: -
CDR3aa: CASGGDGYEQYF; CDR3nt: TGCGCCAGCGGTGGAGACGGCTACGAGCAGTACTTC; d_gene: -; j_gene: TRBJ2-7; v_gene: TRBV5-1; abundance: once
CDR3aa: CSVARDRGGYTF; CDR3nt: TGCAGCGTCGCCCGGGACAGAGGGGGCTACACCTTC; d_gene: TRBD1; j_gene: TRBJ1-2; v_gene: TRBV29-1; abundance: -
CDR3aa: CASSQEGDQPQHF; CDR3nt: TGTGCCAGCAGCCAAGAAGGGGATCAGCCCCAGCATTTT; d_gene: -; j_gene: TRBJ1-5; v_gene: TRBV14; abundance: -
CDR3aa: CASSFPRDRGNTEAFF; CDR3nt: TGTGCCAGCAGTTTCCCCCGGGACAGGGGGAACACTGAAGCTTTCTTT; d_gene: TRBD1; j_gene: TRBJ1-1; v_gene: TRBV6-6; abundance: -
CDR3aa: CSARTSGRAITDTQYF; CDR3nt: TGCAGTGCCCGGACTAGCGGGAGGGCCATTACAGATACGCAGTATTTT; d_gene: TRBD2; j_gene: TRBJ2-3; v_gene: TRBV20-1; abundance: -
CDR3aa: CASSYYRGGEQFF; CDR3nt: TGTGCCAGCAGCTACTACAGGGGTGGTGAGCAGTTCTTC; d_gene: TRBD1; j_gene: TRBJ2-1; v_gene: TRBV7-3; abundance: -
CDR3aa: CASSRNSPPYQETQYF; CDR3nt: TGTGCCAGCAGTCGTAATAGCCCACCGTACCAAGAGACCCAGTACTTC; d_gene: -; j_gene: TRBJ2-5; v_gene: TRBV6-1; abundance: -
CDR3aa: CASSLLGQGGEGTQYF; CDR3nt: TGTGCCAGCAGCCTCCTCGGACAGGGAGGTGAGGGGACCCAGTACTTC; d_gene: TRBD1; j_gene: TRBJ2-5; v_gene: TRBV7-8; abundance: -
CDR3aa: CASSFQGAVGELFF; CDR3nt: TGTGCCAGCAGTTTTCAGGGGGCGGTCGGGGAGCTGTTTTTT; d_gene: TRBD1; j_gene: TRBJ2-2; v_gene: TRBV12-3/TRBV12-4; abundance: -
CDR3aa: CASSYGGLMNTEAFF; CDR3nt: TGTGCCAGCAGTTACGGGGGGCTTATGAACACTGAAGCTTTCTTT; d_gene: -; j_gene: TRBJ1-1; v_gene: TRBV6-5; abundance: -
CDR3aa: CASSLVGQGYSPLHF; CDR3nt: TGCGCCAGCAGCTTGGTGGGACAGGGATACTCACCCCTCCACTTT; d_gene: TRBD1; j_gene: TRBJ1-6; v_gene: TRBV5-1; abundance: -
CDR3aa: CASSNTENTEAFF; CDR3nt: TGCGCCAGCAGCAACACAGAGAACACTGAAGCTTTCTTT; d_gene: -; j_gene: TRBJ1-1; v_gene: TRBV5-1; abundance: -
CDR3aa: CASSRGGTYPATNEKLFF; CDR3nt: TGCGCCAGCAGCCGGGGCGGTACTTATCCCGCAACTAATGAAAAACTGTTTTTT; d_gene: -; j_gene: TRBJ1-4; v_gene: TRBV4-3; abundance: -
CDR3aa: CASSSDTGNTGELFF; CDR3nt: TGCGCCAGCAGCTCTGATACAGGGAACACCGGGGAGCTGTTTTTT; d_gene: -; j_gene: TRBJ2-2; v_gene: TRBV5-1; abundance: -
CDR3aa: CASREQGSGNTIYF; CDR3nt: TGTGCCAGTAGAGAACAGGGATCTGGAAACACCATATATTTT; d_gene: -; j_gene: TRBJ1-3; v_gene: TRBV19; abundance: -
CDR3aa: CASSLAVGLGNEQYF; CDR3nt: TGTGCCAGCAGCTTAGCGGTGGGGCTCGGGAACGAGCAGTACTTC; d_gene: -; j_gene: TRBJ2-7; v_gene: TRBV7-2; abundance: -
CDR3aa: CSAPGLAGAGTGELFF; CDR3nt: TGCAGTGCCCCGGGACTAGCGGGGGCAGGGACCGGGGAGCTGTTTTTT; d_gene: TRBD2; j_gene: TRBJ2-2; v_gene: TRBV20-1; abundance: -
CDR3aa: CASSLALSNTEAFF; CDR3nt: TGCGCCAGCAGCTTGGCACTATCGAACACTGAAGCTTTCTTT; d_gene: -; j_gene: TRBJ1-1; v_gene: TRBV5-1; abundance: -
CDR3aa: CATSDSSGTSTDTQYF; CDR3nt: TGTGCCACCAGTGATTCATCCGGGACCTCCACAGATACGCAGTATTTT; d_gene: -; j_gene: TRBJ2-3; v_gene: TRBV24-1; abundance: -
CDR3aa: CSAMDLLSYNEQFF; CDR3nt: TGCAGTGCTATGGACCTTCTCTCCTACAATGAGCAGTTCTTC; d_gene: -; j_gene: TRBJ2-1; v_gene: TRBV20-1; abundance: -
CDR3aa: CAWSVRWREDTQYF; CDR3nt: TGTGCCTGGAGTGTACGGTGGCGTGAAGATACGCAGTATTTT; d_gene: -; j_gene: TRBJ2-3; v_gene: TRBV30; abundance: -
CDR3aa: CASSVAFSSADTQYF; CDR3nt: TGTGCCAGCAGCGTGGCGTTTAGTAGCGCAGATACGCAGTATTTT; d_gene: -; j_gene: TRBJ2-3; v_gene: TRBV5-4; abundance: few
CDR3aa: CASSFGDSSGFEKLFF; CDR3nt: TGTGCCAGCAGCTTTGGGGACAGTTCGGGGTTTGAAAAACTGTTTTTT; d_gene: TRBD1; j_gene: TRBJ1-4; v_gene: TRBV5-6; abundance: -
CDR3aa: CASSPYRNYNEQFF; CDR3nt: TGTGCCAGCAGTCCGTACCGGAACTACAATGAGCAGTTCTTC; d_gene: -; j_gene: TRBJ2-1; v_gene: TRBV28; abundance: -
CDR3aa: CSAQQGRGREAFF; CDR3nt: TGCAGTGCCCAACAAGGAAGGGGCAGGGAAGCTTTCTTT; d_gene: -; j_gene: TRBJ1-1; v_gene: TRBV20-1; abundance: once
CDR3aa: CASSIVTGDTEAFF; CDR3nt: TGTGCCAGCAGTATTGTTACAGGGGACACTGAAGCTTTCTTT; d_gene: TRBD1; j_gene: TRBJ1-1; v_gene: TRBV12-3/TRBV12-4; abundance: -
CDR3aa: CATSDVYEQYF; CDR3nt: TGTGCCACCAGTGATGTCTACGAGCAGTACTTC; d_gene: -; j_gene: TRBJ2-7; v_gene: TRBV24-1; abundance: -
CDR3aa: CASSSPRFSRTQYF; CDR3nt: TGTGCCAGCAGTTCTCCTCGATTCAGTCGGACCCAGTACTTC; d_gene: -; j_gene: TRBJ2-5; v_gene: TRBV27; abundance: -
CDR3aa: CSAPSGSVKNIQYF; CDR3nt: TGCAGTGCTCCCAGCGGGAGTGTCAAAAACATTCAGTACTTC; d_gene: TRBD2; j_gene: TRBJ2-4; v_gene: TRBV20-1; abundance: -
CDR3aa: CASMVTAKNIQYF; CDR3nt: TGTGCCAGCATGGTTACCGCCAAAAACATTCAGTACTTC; d_gene: -; j_gene: TRBJ2-4; v_gene: TRBV2; abundance: -
CDR3aa: CASSASGSRETQYF; CDR3nt: TGTGCCAGCAGCGCATCGGGGTCCCGGGAGACCCAGTACTTC; d_gene: -; j_gene: TRBJ2-5; v_gene: TRBV7-7; abundance: -
CDR3aa: CASSRTGTGVTYEQYF; CDR3nt: TGTGCCAGCAGCAGAACCGGGACAGGGGTGACCTACGAGCAGTACTTC; d_gene: TRBD1; j_gene: TRBJ2-7; v_gene: TRBV6-2/TRBV6-3; abundance: -
CDR3aa: CASSSFRDRGENTQYF; CDR3nt: TGTGCCAGCAGTTCTTTCCGGGACAGGGGCGAGAATACGCAGTATTTT; d_gene: TRBD1; j_gene: TRBJ2-3; v_gene: TRBV7-2; abundance: -
CDR3aa: CASSEDGGSSYEQYF; CDR3nt: TGTGCCAGCAGTGAAGACGGAGGTTCTTCCTACGAGCAGTACTTC; d_gene: -; j_gene: TRBJ2-7; v_gene: TRBV2; abundance: -
CDR3aa: CASSRLQGGKVEAFF; CDR3nt: TGTGCCAGCAGCCGCCTCCAAGGGGGGAAAGTTGAAGCTTTCTTT; d_gene: -; j_gene: TRBJ1-1; v_gene: TRBV9; abundance: -
CDR3aa: CASSWGSGGTQYF; CDR3nt: TGTGCCAGCAGCTGGGGTAGCGGGGGAACCCAGTACTTC; d_gene: TRBD2; j_gene: TRBJ2-5; v_gene: TRBV6-1; abundance: -
CDR3aa: CASSFSGYGYTF; CDR3nt: TGTGCCAGCAGTTTTAGCGGATATGGCTACACCTTC; d_gene: -; j_gene: TRBJ1-2; v_gene: TRBV28; abundance: -
CDR3aa: CATYPRGVADTQYF; CDR3nt: TGTGCCACATACCCCCGGGGCGTCGCAGATACGCAGTATTTT; d_gene: -; j_gene: TRBJ2-3; v_gene: TRBV10-3; abundance: -
CDR3aa: CASSQSSSGLSEQFF; CDR3nt: TGCGCCAGCAGTCAATCGAGTAGCGGGCTAAGCGAGCAGTTCTTC; d_gene: TRBD2; j_gene: TRBJ2-1; v_gene: TRBV23-1; abundance: -
CDR3aa: CAISESTSGRVEQFF; CDR3nt: TGTGCCATCAGTGAGTCGACTAGCGGGAGGGTCGAGCAGTTCTTC; d_gene: TRBD2; j_gene: TRBJ2-1; v_gene: TRBV10-3; abundance: -
CDR3aa: CASSPRQGREETQYF; CDR3nt: TGCGCCAGCAGCCCCCGACAGGGAAGGGAAGAGACCCAGTACTTC; d_gene: TRBD1; j_gene: TRBJ2-5; v_gene: TRBV5-1; abundance: -
CDR3aa: CASNGQGAAGANVLTF; CDR3nt: TGTGCCAGCAACGGACAGGGGGCGGCTGGGGCCAACGTCCTGACTTTC; d_gene: TRBD1; j_gene: TRBJ2-6; v_gene: TRBV2; abundance: -
CDR3aa: CASTETGFSHQPQHF; CDR3nt: TGTGCCAGCACCGAAACAGGGTTCTCCCATCAGCCCCAGCATTTT; d_gene: -; j_gene: TRBJ1-5; v_gene: TRBV7-2; abundance: -
CDR3aa: CASSLRLAGAAGEQYF; CDR3nt: TGTGCCAGCAGCCTTCGACTAGCGGGTGCGGCGGGGGAGCAGTACTTC; d_gene: TRBD2; j_gene: TRBJ2-7; v_gene: TRBV4-2; abundance: -
CDR3aa: CASSFRDRETQYF; CDR3nt: TGTGCCAGCAGTTTCAGGGATCGAGAGACCCAGTACTTC; d_gene: -; j_gene: TRBJ2-5; v_gene: TRBV28; abundance: -
CDR3aa: CASSQDTWTYEQYF; CDR3nt: TGCGCCAGCAGCCAAGACACCTGGACCTACGAGCAGTACTTC; d_gene: -; j_gene: TRBJ2-7; v_gene: TRBV5-1; abundance: -
CDR3aa: CASSEWGLNTGELFF; CDR3nt: TGTGCCAGCAGTGAATGGGGACTAAACACCGGGGAGCTGTTTTTT; d_gene: TRBD2; j_gene: TRBJ2-2; v_gene: TRBV2; abundance: -